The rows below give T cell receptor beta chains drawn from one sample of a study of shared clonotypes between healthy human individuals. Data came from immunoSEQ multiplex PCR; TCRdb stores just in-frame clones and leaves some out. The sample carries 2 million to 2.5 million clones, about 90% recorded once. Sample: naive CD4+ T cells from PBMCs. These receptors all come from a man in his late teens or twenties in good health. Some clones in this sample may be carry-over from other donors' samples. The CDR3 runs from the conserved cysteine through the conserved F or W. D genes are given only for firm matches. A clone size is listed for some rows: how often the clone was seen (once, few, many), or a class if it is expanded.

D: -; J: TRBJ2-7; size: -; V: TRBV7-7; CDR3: CASSFRDTSYEQYF; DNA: TGTGCCAGCAGCTTTCGGGACACCTCCTACGAGCAGTACTTC
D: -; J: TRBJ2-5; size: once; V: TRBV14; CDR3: CASSSSVGQETQYF; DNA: TGTGCCAGCAGCTCCTCGGTGGGGCAAGAGACCCAGTACTTC
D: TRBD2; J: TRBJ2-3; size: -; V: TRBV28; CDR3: CASSPSGRAHF; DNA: TGTGCCAGCAGCCCTAGCGGGAGGGCCCATTTT
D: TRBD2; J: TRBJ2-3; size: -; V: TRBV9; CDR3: CASSAGTSGYTDTQYF; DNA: TGTGCCAGCAGCGCAGGGACTAGCGGGTACACAGATACGCAGTATTTT
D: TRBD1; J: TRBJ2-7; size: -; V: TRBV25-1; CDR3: CASRGQGTFSYEQYF; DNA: TGTGCCAGCAGGGGACAGGGAACCTTCTCCTACGAGCAGTACTTC
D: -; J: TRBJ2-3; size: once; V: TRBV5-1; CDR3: CASSFGPGAGTDTQYF; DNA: TGCGCCAGCAGCTTTGGACCCGGGGCCGGCACAGATACGCAGTATTTT
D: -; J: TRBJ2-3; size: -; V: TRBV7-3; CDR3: CASSLMAQGGVDTQYF; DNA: TGTGCCAGCAGCTTAATGGCTCAGGGAGGAGTAGATACGCAGTATTTT
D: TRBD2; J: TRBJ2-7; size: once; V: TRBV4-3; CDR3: CASSQDPRTRGYEQYF; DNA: TGCGCCAGCAGCCAAGATCCTCGGACTAGAGGATACGAGCAGTACTTC
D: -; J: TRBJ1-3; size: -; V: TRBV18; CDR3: CASSPLSGSGNTIYF; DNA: TGTGCCAGCTCACCACTCTCCGGCTCTGGAAACACCATATATTTT
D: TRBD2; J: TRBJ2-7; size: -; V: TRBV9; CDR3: CASSPRTSGSHEQYF; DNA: TGTGCCAGCAGCCCCCGGACTAGCGGGAGCCACGAGCAGTACTTC
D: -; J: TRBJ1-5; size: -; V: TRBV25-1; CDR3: CASSEFLGGQPQHF; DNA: TGTGCCAGCAGTGAATTCCTCGGGGGTCAGCCCCAGCATTTT
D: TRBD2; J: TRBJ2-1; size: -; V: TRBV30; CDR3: CACDPGPWASGGYNEQFF; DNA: TGTGCCTGTGACCCGGGACCCTGGGCTAGCGGGGGATACAATGAGCAGTTCTTC
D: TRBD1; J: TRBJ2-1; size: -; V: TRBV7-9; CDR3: CASSLVTGGWNEQFF; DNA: TGTGCCAGCAGCTTAGTGACAGGGGGTTGGAATGAGCAGTTCTTC
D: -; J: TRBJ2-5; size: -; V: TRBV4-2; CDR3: CASSQEGRGQETQYF; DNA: TGTGCCAGCAGCCAAGAGGGTAGGGGGCAAGAGACCCAGTACTTC
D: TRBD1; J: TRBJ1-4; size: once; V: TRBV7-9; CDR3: CASSGTSQGFHEKLFF; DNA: TGTGCCAGCAGCGGGACCTCACAGGGGTTTCATGAAAAACTGTTTTTT
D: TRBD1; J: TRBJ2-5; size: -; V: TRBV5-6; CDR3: CASSLGGGETQYF; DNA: TGTGCCAGCAGCTTAGGGGGCGGTGAGACCCAGTACTTC
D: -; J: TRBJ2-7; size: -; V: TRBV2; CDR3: CASSKAPSSYYEQYF; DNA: TGTGCCAGCTCCAAAGCGCCCTCATCCTACTACGAGCAGTACTTC
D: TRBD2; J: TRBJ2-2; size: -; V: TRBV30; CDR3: CAWIVAGGWSGELFF; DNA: TGTGCCTGGATAGTTGCGGGAGGGTGGTCCGGGGAGCTGTTTTTT
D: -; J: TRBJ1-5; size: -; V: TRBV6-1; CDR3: CASSDLGKEPQHF; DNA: TGTGCCAGCAGTGATCTGGGGAAGGAGCCCCAGCATTTT
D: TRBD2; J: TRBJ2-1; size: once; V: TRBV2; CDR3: CASKRIAGEGEQFF; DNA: TGTGCCAGCAAAAGGATAGCGGGAGAGGGTGAGCAGTTCTTC
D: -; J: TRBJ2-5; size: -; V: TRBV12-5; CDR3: CASGFNLGETQYF; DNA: TGTGCTAGTGGTTTTAATTTGGGAGAGACCCAGTACTTC
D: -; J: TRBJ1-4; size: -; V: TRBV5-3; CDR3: CARSLAELREKLFF; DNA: TGTGCCAGAAGCTTGGCCGAGTTAAGAGAAAAACTGTTTTTT
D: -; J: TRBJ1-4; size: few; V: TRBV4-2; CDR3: CASSQPGDSNEKLFF; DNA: TGTGCCAGCAGCCAGCCCGGAGACAGTAATGAAAAACTGTTTTTT
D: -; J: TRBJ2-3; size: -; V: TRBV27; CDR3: CASSLSWTDTQYF; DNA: TGTGCCAGCAGTTTATCGTGGACAGATACGCAGTATTTT
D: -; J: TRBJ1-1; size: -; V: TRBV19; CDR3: CASSPLGNTEAFF; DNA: TGTGCCAGTAGTCCTCTGGGGAACACTGAAGCTTTCTTT
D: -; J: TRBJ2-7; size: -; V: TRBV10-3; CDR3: CAISGTGTYEQYF; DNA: TGTGCCATCAGTGGTACTGGAACCTACGAGCAGTACTTC
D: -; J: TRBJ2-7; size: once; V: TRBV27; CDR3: CASSSYRGGSYEQYF; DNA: TGTGCCAGCAGTTCGTACAGGGGGGGCTCCTACGAGCAGTACTTC
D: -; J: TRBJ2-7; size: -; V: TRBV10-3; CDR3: CAISDTSTSSYEQYF; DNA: TGTGCCATCAGTGATACGTCGACGAGCTCCTACGAGCAGTACTTC
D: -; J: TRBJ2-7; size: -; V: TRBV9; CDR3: CASTKWTGGEQYF; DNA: TGTGCCAGCACCAAATGGACTGGAGGCGAGCAGTACTTC
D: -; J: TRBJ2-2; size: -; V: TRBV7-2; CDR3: CASSWIGNTGELFF; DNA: TGTGCCAGCAGCTGGATCGGGAACACCGGGGAGCTGTTTTTT
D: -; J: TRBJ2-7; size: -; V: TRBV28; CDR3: CASRPSGLASYEQYF; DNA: TGTGCCAGCCGTCCTTCCGGCCTGGCGTCCTACGAGCAGTACTTC
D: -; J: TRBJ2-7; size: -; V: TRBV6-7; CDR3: CASTPTGRVYEQYF; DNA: TGTGCCAGCACTCCGACAGGAAGAGTCTACGAGCAGTACTTC
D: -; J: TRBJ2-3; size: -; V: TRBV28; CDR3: CASSLSGRTDTQYF; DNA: TGTGCCAGCAGTTTATCTGGGAGGACAGATACGCAGTATTTT
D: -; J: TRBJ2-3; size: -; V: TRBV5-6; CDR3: CASSLGGDTQYF; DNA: TGTGCCAGCAGCTTGGGGGGAGATACGCAGTATTTT
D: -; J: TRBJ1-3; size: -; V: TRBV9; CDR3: CASRSSGNTIYF; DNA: TGTGCCAGCAGGTCCTCTGGAAACACCATATATTTT